This T cell receptor beta chain was identified in a study of control samples from healthy donors and cancer patients (TCRdb year 2020). Worth noting for this clone: It has no known antigen specificity. One base away there is no much larger clone; base qualities are not given.

Libraries came from the immunoSEQ multiplex PCR assay. Not all clones reach the TCRdb copy of this immuneACCESS table, which keeps in-frame sequences only. Checked studies attribute under half of the gap to unresolved V genes and leave the rest unexplained. The sample profile shows 85,000 to 95,000 clones; less than 90% of them were found once. The ten largest clones capture around 14% of the sample. This receptor was taken from a woman in her seventies in good health. Sequenced material: blood.

The CDR3 corresponds to CASTPRGQGWTEAFF. In nucleotides, the sequence is TGTGCCAGCACTCCCCGGGGACAGGGATGGACTGAAGCTTTCTTT. The chain is assembled from TRBV5-6 and TRBJ1-1; TRBD1 aligns with 9 central bases. The V end gives up 6 bases and the J end 5 bases, leaving 11 bases in the junction not matched to a gene. The CDR3 contains 15 residues, cysteine and phenylalanine counted. Only CDR3 DNA remains: 45 bases, in frame from the first base. For CDR1 and CDR2, the germline V gene lists SGHDT and YYEEEE.